Listed below are T cell receptor beta chains from one sample, sequenced in a study of cytomegalovirus exposure and HLA in healthy donors. Only in-frame clones appear in the TCRdb table, and some are missing; sequencing was by immunoSEQ multiplex PCR. The sample gives under 200,000 clones, roughly 73% of which show up once; about 7.6% is in the top ten. Sequencing used PBMCs. All receptors derive from a woman between 40 and 50 years old in good health and CMV-seropositive. Both conserved end residues are part of each CDR3. The D gene is left open where the match is weak. Rows give clone size only sometimes, using once, few, many, or a class for an expanded clone.

TRBJ2-7 | - | TRBV18 | TRBD2 | CASSSGLAGVGEQYF | TGTGCCAGCTCATCGGGACTAGCGGGAGTGGGCGAGCAGTACTTC
TRBJ2-3 | - | TRBV29-1 | TRBD2 | CSVEGGLIAGVSTDTQYF | TGCAGCGTTGAAGGGGGACTTATAGCGGGAGTGAGCACAGATACGCAGTATTTT
TRBJ1-4 | - | TRBV18 | - | CASSPGATNEKLFF | TGTGCCAGCTCACCAGGAGCAACTAATGAAAAACTGTTTTTT
TRBJ2-7 | - | TRBV11-2 | TRBD2 | CASSPQVAGDEQYF | TGTGCCAGCAGCCCGCAGGTAGCGGGGGACGAGCAGTACTTC
TRBJ2-1 | - | TRBV18 | TRBD2 | CASSPLGLAGDYNEQFF | TGTGCCAGCTCACCCTTGGGACTAGCGGGAGACTACAATGAGCAGTTCTTC
TRBJ1-1 | - | TRBV4-1 | - | CASSLEDRIEAFF | TGCGCCAGCAGCCTCGAGGACAGAATTGAAGCTTTCTTT
TRBJ1-5 | - | TRBV5-5 | - | CASSFGISNQPQHF | TGTGCCAGCAGCTTCGGGATTAGCAATCAGCCCCAGCATTTT
TRBJ1-5 | - | TRBV7-2 | - | CASSLSGVQPQHF | TGTGCCAGCAGCTTATCAGGGGTCCAGCCCCAGCATTTT
TRBJ2-7 | - | TRBV6-5 | - | CASSYRTVPYEQYF | TGTGCCAGCAGTTACAGGACAGTACCCTACGAGCAGTACTTC
TRBJ1-1 | - | TRBV6-5 | - | CASSPTAGKNTEAFF | TGTGCCAGCAGTCCTACTGCCGGGAAGAACACTGAAGCTTTCTTT
TRBJ1-5 | - | TRBV25-1 | TRBD1 | CASSETGGNQPQHF | TGTGCCAGCAGTGAGACAGGGGGGAATCAGCCCCAGCATTTT
TRBJ1-2 | few | TRBV6-1 | - | CASTPFIDYGYTF | TGTGCCAGCACCCCCTTCATAGACTATGGCTACACCTTC
TRBJ1-5 | - | TRBV27 | - | CASRRTAGQEPQHF | TGTGCCAGCAGGCGGACTGCCGGCCAAGAACCCCAGCATTTT
TRBJ2-1 | - | TRBV11-3 | - | CASSLAPGNEQFF | TGTGCCAGCAGCTTAGCTCCAGGGAATGAGCAGTTCTTC
TRBJ1-1 | once | TRBV5-1 | TRBD1 | CASSLVKTGHNEAFF | TGCGCCAGCAGCTTGGTGAAGACAGGGCACAATGAAGCTTTCTTT
TRBJ2-1 | few | TRBV4-2 | TRBD2 | CASSPEHIVGTSGNNEQFF | TGTGCCAGCAGCCCCGAGCACATAGTCGGGACTAGCGGGAACAATGAGCAGTTCTTC
TRBJ1-6 | - | TRBV7-2 | - | CASSFNAGAGSPLHF | TGTGCCAGCAGCTTCAATGCAGGGGCCGGGTCACCCCTCCACTTT
TRBJ1-1 | - | TRBV5-1 | - | CASSLAGRRGEAFF | TGCGCCAGCAGCTTGGCCGGACGGAGGGGTGAAGCTTTCTTT
TRBJ1-1 | many | TRBV19 | - | CASSRRGYTEAFF | TGTGCCAGTAGTAGAAGGGGATACACTGAAGCTTTCTTT
TRBJ2-3 | - | TRBV19 | - | CASSTVSTDTQYF | TGTGCCAGTAGTACCGTTAGCACAGATACGCAGTATTTT
TRBJ2-1 | - | TRBV27 | TRBD2 | CASSLDAGGRNEQFF | TGTGCCAGCAGTTTAGACGCGGGAGGTCGCAATGAGCAGTTCTTC
TRBJ1-2 | - | TRBV11-1 | TRBD1 | CASSLVDRDGYTF | TGTGCCAGCAGCTTAGTCGACAGGGATGGCTACACCTTC
TRBJ2-1 | - | TRBV6-6 | TRBD2 | CASSRLAGGPSEQFF | TGTGCCAGCAGTCGTCTAGCGGGAGGGCCTAGTGAGCAGTTCTTC
TRBJ2-7 | few | TRBV5-4 | - | CASSPDTGRAYEQYF | TGTGCCAGCAGCCCTGATACAGGGCGAGCCTACGAGCAGTACTTC
TRBJ2-7 | - | TRBV7-2 | - | CASSLAHSRGEQYF | TGTGCCAGCAGCTTAGCACACTCTAGGGGGGAGCAGTACTTC
TRBJ2-3 | - | TRBV5-1 | - | CASSLEFRGTDTQYF | TGCGCCAGCAGCTTGGAGTTCAGGGGCACAGATACGCAGTATTTT
TRBJ2-1 | - | TRBV28 | - | CASSPGLIQQFF | TGTGCCAGCAGCCCCGGACTAATTCAACAGTTCTTC
TRBJ2-7 | - | TRBV5-1 | TRBD2 | CASYGTSGHEQYF | TGCGCCAGCTACGGGACTAGCGGACACGAGCAGTACTTC
TRBJ2-1 | - | TRBV7-2 | TRBD2 | CASSPAGEKGFYNEQFF | TGTGCCAGCAGCCCAGCGGGAGAGAAAGGATTCTACAATGAGCAGTTCTTC
TRBJ2-1 | - | TRBV2 | - | CASSDTFSGPSSYNEQFF | TGTGCCAGCAGTGATACGTTTAGCGGCCCGAGCTCCTACAATGAGCAGTTCTTC
TRBJ2-7 | - | TRBV5-1 | TRBD2 | CASSLGPPTSGLSYEQYF | TGCGCCAGCAGCTTGGGACCCCCTACTAGCGGGCTCTCCTACGAGCAGTACTTC
TRBJ1-1 | - | TRBV19 | - | CASSIEAREAFF | TGTGCCAGTAGTATAGAAGCAAGAGAAGCTTTCTTT
TRBJ2-7 | - | TRBV5-4 | - | CASSLGGLADLSYEQYF | TGTGCCAGCAGCTTGGGGGGGCTAGCAGATCTTTCCTACGAGCAGTACTTC
TRBJ1-4 | - | TRBV6-1 | TRBD1 | CASSATGTGGEKLFF | TGTGCCAGCAGTGCAACCGGGACAGGGGGAGAAAAACTGTTTTTT
TRBJ2-5 | - | TRBV6-6 | - | CASSYRDRREPQYF | TGTGCCAGCAGTTACCGGGACAGGCGGGAGCCCCAGTACTTC
TRBJ2-2 | - | TRBV15 | - | CATSSPKQGRLNTGELFF | TGTGCCACCAGCAGTCCCAAACAGGGCCGATTGAACACCGGGGAGCTGTTTTTT
TRBJ1-2 | - | TRBV7-6 | - | CASSLLSSSQNYGYTF | TGTGCCAGCAGCTTACTCAGTTCGTCCCAGAACTATGGCTACACCTTC
TRBJ2-6 | - | TRBV27 | - | CASSLTTGFSGANVLTF | TGTGCCAGCAGTTTAACCACCGGGTTCTCTGGGGCCAACGTCCTGACTTTC
TRBJ1-2 | - | TRBV30 | - | CAWSAPSISFRSTAGYTF | TGTGCCTGGAGTGCCCCGAGCATCTCGTTTCGAAGTACCGCGGGCTACACCTTC
TRBJ2-7 | - | TRBV7-5 | - | CARSYGLAGGTTYEQYF | TGTGCCAGAAGCTATGGACTAGCGGGAGGGACAACCTACGAGCAGTACTTC
TRBJ2-3 | - | TRBV5-1 | TRBD2 | CASSLTSADTQYF | TGCGCCAGCAGCTTGACTAGCGCAGATACGCAGTATTTT
TRBJ2-1 | - | TRBV11-1 | TRBD2 | CASSLQRGGDNEQFF | TGTGCCAGCAGCCTTCAGCGCGGGGGGGACAATGAGCAGTTCTTC
TRBJ2-6 | - | TRBV27 | - | CASSLESSSGANVLTF | TGTGCCAGCAGTTTAGAATCCAGCTCTGGGGCCAACGTCCTGACTTTC
TRBJ1-5 | - | TRBV19 | TRBD1 | CASSISGTGAYGNQPQHF | TGTGCCAGTAGTATTTCTGGGACAGGGGCGTACGGCAATCAGCCCCAGCATTTT
TRBJ1-2 | once | TRBV19 | TRBD1 | CASSIGQGAGSNYGYTF | TGTGCCAGTAGTATCGGACAGGGGGCCGGATCAAACTATGGCTACACCTTC
TRBJ1-2 | - | TRBV19 | - | CASSITGYGYTF | TGTGCCAGTAGTATAACCGGGTACGGCTACACCTTC
TRBJ1-2 | - | TRBV5-1 | TRBD1 | CASSRDRGVANYGYTF | TGCGCCAGCAGCAGGGACAGGGGTGTAGCTAATTATGGCTACACCTTC
TRBJ2-5 | - | TRBV28 | TRBD1 | CASSRPGTGRRETQYF | TGTGCCAGCAGTAGACCCGGGACAGGCCGACGGGAGACCCAGTACTTC
TRBJ2-2 | - | TRBV5-8 | TRBD1 | CASSPGTGWTGELFF | TGTGCCAGCAGCCCGGGGACAGGGTGGACCGGGGAGCTGTTTTTT
TRBJ2-1 | - | TRBV4-3 | - | CASSQERDWNEQFF | TGCGCCAGCAGCCAAGAGCGTGATTGGAATGAGCAGTTCTTC